Detailed here is one TCR beta chain. Its antigen remains unknown. The data derive from a study of T cells in Graves' hyperthyroidism and ophthalmopathy. Study findings and constraints: Separation of ophthalmopathy from stable hyperthyroidism was achieved by a 13 V-J model. Blood samples included most of the expanded thyroid clonotypes exceeding 0.001.

A Clinical Activity Score of at least 3, a NOSPECS grade of at least 4 and a duration under 3 months were recorded in the ophthalmopathy patients. PBMCs were sourced from more than 7.5 ml fresh peripheral blood. CDR3 length equals 16 residues. J was trimmed by 1 base and V by 9 bases; bases with no gene match: 12. Germline CDR1 is MNHNS and CDR2 is SASEGT. Amplification yielded TCR beta CDR3 regions, with RNA transcripts as the source. HTBI primers were used for first-round RT-PCR of the TCR CDR3. TCRdb fed the multiplex PCR reads into MiXCR, producing one record per CDR3 protein. Among under 350,000 distinct CDR3 sequences listed, 15% to 20% were seen once.

The rearrangement uses TRBV6-1 and TRBJ2-3, with 8 bases fitting TRBD2. This TCR was recovered from a woman aged 55-69 years with Graves' ophthalmopathy. Sequencing was performed on blood. Here the CDR3 reads CASRGGGRGRTDTQYF. The CDR3 DNA sequence: TGTGCCAGTCGGGGGGGGGGCAGGGGCCGCACAGATACGCAGTATTTT.